A single sample is the source of the 21 T cell receptor beta chains below, sequenced in a study of T cell responses to AZD1222 COVID-19 vaccine. Produced via immunoSEQ multiplex PCR; TCRdb's table is partial and in-frame only. The table records more than 250,000 clones, approximately 93% of them present only once. The starting material was peripheral blood, obtained on day 0 of AZD1222 vaccination. All receptors come from an adult in good health.

This sequence joins TRBV28 and TRBJ1-2; D possibly corresponds to TRBD1 (5 bases). CDR3 size: 13 residues. The V end was cut by 2 bases, the J end by 3 bases, with 7 bases between. Per germline, CDR1 MDHEN and CDR2 SYDVKM. CDR3 loop: CASSLGGYYGYTF. The CDR3 DNA reads as TGTGCCAGCAGTTTAGGGGGGTACTATGGCTACACCTTC.

The chain combines TRBV27 with TRBJ1-2; D is uncertain. Germline V gene sequence: CDR1 MNHEY, CDR2 SMNVEV (reference sequence). The length of the CDR3 is 13 residues. Trimming cost V 5 bases and J 3 bases, with 10 bases left between them. CDR3 sequence reads: CASSEQLHYGYTF. CDR3 coding DNA: TGTGCCAGCAGTGAGCAACTACACTATGGCTACACCTTC.

The V and J genes are TRBV24-1 and TRBJ1-2, with 7 bases that match TRBD1. The CDR3 totals 13 residues. Trimming took 10 bases from V and 8 from J; bases not matched to a gene: 12. CDR1 is KGHDR, CDR2 SFDVKD, per germline. The CDR3 spells CATRDLAGGGYTF. As DNA, the CDR3 is TGTGCCACTAGGGACCTGGCAGGGGGAGGCTACACCTTC.

This rearrangement joins TRBV11-2 to TRBJ1-2; D possibly corresponds to TRBD1 (5 bases). The CDR3 covers 12 residues. V lost 0 bases and J 8 bases, leaving 7 bases between the germline ends. Looked up from germline, CDR1 is SGHAT and CDR2 is FQNNGV. Here the CDR3 DNA reads TGTGCCAGCAGCTTAGATGGGACGGGCTACACCTTC. As protein: CASSLDGTGYTF.

DNA of the CDR3: TGTGCCAGCAGCCCGGGACCGATGACCTACGAGCAGTACTTC. It encodes CASSPGPMTYEQYF. The chain carries TRBV5-5 and TRBJ2-7, with D possibly being TRBD1 or TRBD2 (5 bases each). Deletions cut 4 bases from V and 2 bases from J, with 13 bases between. From germline, CDR1 is SGHKS and CDR2 YYEKEE (reference sequence). The CDR3 runs 14 residues.

The chain uses TRBV10-3 and TRBJ2-2; D possibly corresponds to TRBD2 (6 bases). Germline V gene sequence: CDR1 ENHRY, CDR2 SYGVKD. This CDR3 contains 15 residues. V was shortened by 2 bases and J by 5 bases, with 12 bases between the two germline ends. CDR3 sequence (DNA): TGTGCCATCAGTGAGGCCGCGGCGGGGACCGGGGAGCTGTTTTTT. The encoded protein is CAISEAAAGTGELFF.

This clone was detected only once. V and J are TRBV5-1 and TRBJ1-2; unclear D gene. Germline V gene lookup returns CDR1 SGHRS and CDR2 YFSETQ. CDR3 length: 12 residues. Trimming pared 0 bases from V and 7 bases from J, leaving 7 bases between. The CDR3 is CASSLDAPGYTF. The CDR3 nucleotides read TGCGCCAGCAGCTTGGACGCCCCTGGCTACACCTTC.

This clone has only one observation. The chain combines TRBV27 with TRBJ2-1; the match to TRBD1 covers 9 bases. This CDR3 has 18 amino acids. The germline V gene encodes CDR1 MNHEY and CDR2 SMNVEV (reference sequence). Trimming cost V 6 bases and J 0 bases; bases outside gene matches: 12. The CDR3 nucleotides are TGTGCCAGCAGGGGACAGGGCGCCTTATCCTACTCCTACAATGAGCAGTTCTTC. The encoded protein is CASRGQGALSYSYNEQFF.

The rearrangement uses TRBV30 and TRBJ1-5; D call uncertain. The CDR3 extends over 17 amino acids. The germline gives CDR1 GTSNPN, CDR2 SVGIG (reference sequence). V lost 3 bases and J lost 2, with 20 bases in between. The CDR3 region has the DNA TGTGCCTGGAGCGACGACCTGGGGTTTGGGGGCAATCAGCCCCAGCATTTT. Protein sequence: CAWSDDLGFGGNQPQHF.

The chain recombines TRBV28 with TRBJ2-7, with unresolved D. This CDR3 has 15 amino acids. The V gene lost 5 bases and the J gene lost 2 bases, with 16 bases spanning the gap. The germline gives CDR1 MDHEN, CDR2 SYDVKM. The CDR3 loop is CASSRASQPPYEQYF. In nucleotides, the CDR3 is TGTGCCAGCAGTAGGGCGTCGCAACCTCCCTACGAGCAGTACTTC.

This rearrangement joins TRBV3-1 (or the pseudogene TRBV3-2) to TRBJ2-7; D call uncertain. V was pared by 1 base and J by 6 bases, with 13 bases between. This CDR3 spans 14 amino acids. Germline V gene sequence: CDR1 LGHDT, CDR2 YNNKEL (reference sequence). The CDR3 nucleotides are TGTGCCAGCAGCCAAGGGGTTATCCGGCGCGAGCAGTACTTC. Protein product: CASSQGVIRREQYF.

This clone was recorded only once. The CDR3: CATSRGQGGEQYF. The CDR3 DNA is TGTGCCACCAGCCGAGGACAGGGGGGCGAGCAGTACTTC. The rearrangement joins TRBV15 to TRBJ2-7; TRBD1 matches 10 bases. After removal of 5 bases from V and 6 bases from J, the junction contained 4 bases not matched to a gene. Germline CDR1 reads LNHNV; CDR2 reads YYDKDF (reference sequence). CDR3 length equals 13 residues.

The J gene is TRBJ2-2, the V gene TRBV28; D remains ambiguous. V lost 2 bases and J 6 bases, leaving 7 bases between the germline ends. The CDR3 covers 13 residues. Germline CDR1 is MDHEN and CDR2 is SYDVKM. DNA for the CDR3: TGTGCCAGCAGTTTAGCCCCGCCCGGGGAGCTGTTTTTT. Translation: CASSLAPPGELFF. Full variable domain (remainder filled in from reference TRBV28 and TRBJ2-2): DVKVTQSSRYLVKRTGEKVFLECVQDMDHENMFWYRQDPGLGLRLIYFSYDVKMKEKGDIPEGYSVSREKKERFSLILESASTNQTSMYLCASSLAPPGELFFGEGSRLTVL.

V is TRBV6-6 and J is TRBJ1-5, with D possibly matching TRBD1 (6 bases). The germline gives CDR1 MNHNY, CDR2 SVGAGI (reference sequence). The CDR3 covers 14 residues. The V and J ends lost 6 bases and 4 bases respectively, with 13 bases between them. The CDR3 nucleotides are TGTGCCAGCAGGAATGAGGGGGGGAATCAGCCCCAGCATTTT. It yields the protein CASRNEGGNQPQHF.

This rearrangement joins TRBV6-5 to TRBJ1-4; D remains unclear. Deletions cut 4 bases from V and 13 bases from J, with 16 bases between. This CDR3 has 13 amino acids. Germline assignment: CDR1 MNHEY and CDR2 SVGAGI. CDR3 in DNA: TGTGCCAGCAGTTTCACGGACCGTATGGGACTGTTTTTT. Its protein product is CASSFTDRMGLFF.

J is TRBJ1-5 and V is TRBV15; perhaps TRBD1 as D (5 bases). V was trimmed by 0 bases and J by 0 bases, leaving 9 bases between them. There are 16 residues in the CDR3. Germline V gives CDR1 LNHNV, CDR2 YYDKDF (reference sequence). The CDR3 region has the DNA TGTGCCACCAGCAGAGATCGGGGCCATAGCAATCAGCCCCAGCATTTT. Protein product: CATSRDRGHSNQPQHF.

CDR3 coding DNA: TGTGCCAGCACCCTCTCGGGGGCCAACGTCCTGACTTTC. Translation gives CASTLSGANVLTF. The V and J genes are TRBV12-3 or TRBV12-4 and TRBJ2-6; D remains unclear. This CDR3 comprises 13 residues. Trimming pared 7 bases from V and 4 bases from J, leaving 8 bases between.

J is TRBJ2-1 and V is TRBV28; D gene ambiguous. The CDR3 sequence is 12 residues long. Germline V gene data show CDR1 as MDHEN and CDR2 as SYDVKM. Trimming pared 6 bases from V and 7 bases from J, leaving 10 bases between. DNA for the CDR3: TGTGCCAGCAGGCACCCTAGGAATGAGCAGTTCTTC. This sequence encodes CASRHPRNEQFF.

This chain links TRBV9 with TRBJ2-7; 9 bases match TRBD2. The germline V gene has CDR1 SGDLS and CDR2 YYNGEE. The CDR3 is 15 residues long. Losses at the gene ends were 2 bases for V and 0 bases for J; bases not matched to a gene: 3. The CDR3 is CASSVSSGASYEQYF. The CDR3 coding sequence is TGTGCCAGCAGCGTTTCTAGCGGGGCCTCCTACGAGCAGTACTTC.

This chain links TRBV5-1 with TRBJ1-1; 8 bases match TRBD1. This CDR3 region has 14 residues. CDR1 and CDR2 from the germline V gene are SGHRS and YFSETQ. Trimming took 4 bases from V and 5 from J; bases not matched to a gene: 7. CDR3 nucleotide sequence: TGCGCCAGCAGCAGAACAGGGGGTTGGACTGAAGCTTTCTTT. It yields the protein CASSRTGGWTEAFF.

V gene TRBV5-1 combines with J gene TRBJ2-5, with 9 bases that match TRBD2. V was clipped by 4 bases and J by 4 bases; unmatched bases: 5. The CDR3 spans 14 residues. Germline CDR1 reads SGHRS; CDR2 reads YFSETQ. The CDR3 DNA sequence: TGCGCCAGCAGCCTATTAGCGGGGGCAGAGACCCAGTACTTC. Protein sequence: CASSLLAGAETQYF.